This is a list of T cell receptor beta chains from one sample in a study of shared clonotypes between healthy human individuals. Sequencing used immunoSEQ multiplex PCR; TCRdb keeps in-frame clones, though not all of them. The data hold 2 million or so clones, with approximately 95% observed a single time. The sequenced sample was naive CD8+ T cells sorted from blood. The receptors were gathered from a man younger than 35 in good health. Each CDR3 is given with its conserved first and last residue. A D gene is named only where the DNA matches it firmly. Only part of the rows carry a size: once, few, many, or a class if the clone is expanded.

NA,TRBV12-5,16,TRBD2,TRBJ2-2,CASGLAGTSNTGELFF,TGTGCTAGTGGTTTGGCCGGGACTAGTAATACCGGGGAGCTGTTTTTT
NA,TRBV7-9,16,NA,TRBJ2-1,CASSLNPSRESDEQFF,TGTGCCAGCAGCCTAAACCCGAGCAGGGAGAGTGATGAGCAGTTCTTC
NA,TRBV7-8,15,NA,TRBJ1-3,CASSLDRVEGNTIYF,TGTGCCAGCAGCTTAGACAGGGTGGAGGGAAACACCATATATTTT
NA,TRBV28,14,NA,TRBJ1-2,CASSVSVEGYGYTF,TGTGCCAGCAGTGTCTCAGTGGAGGGCTATGGCTACACCTTC
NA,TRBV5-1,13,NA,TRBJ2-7,CASSLRQPYEQYF,TGCGCCAGCAGCTTACGACAGCCCTACGAGCAGTACTTC
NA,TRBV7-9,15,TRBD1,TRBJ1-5,CASSLGQGGDQPQHF,TGTGCCAGCAGCTTAGGACAGGGGGGAGATCAGCCCCAGCATTTT
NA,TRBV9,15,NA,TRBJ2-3,CASSQQGYSTDTQYF,TGTGCCAGCAGCCAACAGGGATATAGCACAGATACGCAGTATTTT
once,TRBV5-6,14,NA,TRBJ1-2,CASSPGLANYGYTF,TGTGCCAGCAGCCCGGGCCTAGCTAACTATGGCTACACCTTC
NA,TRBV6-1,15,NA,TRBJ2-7,CASSEYSSSSYEQYF,TGTGCCAGCAGTGAATATAGTAGCAGCTCCTACGAGCAGTACTTC
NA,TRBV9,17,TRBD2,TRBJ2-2,CASSVHLAGEVTGELFF,TGTGCCAGCAGCGTACACCTAGCGGGAGAAGTTACCGGGGAGCTGTTTTTT
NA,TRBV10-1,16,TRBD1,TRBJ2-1,CASSESTGTGSHEQFF,TGCGCCAGCAGTGAGTCGACTGGGACAGGGAGCCATGAGCAGTTCTTC
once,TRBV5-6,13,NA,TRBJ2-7,CATAAAFSYEQYF,TGTGCCACAGCAGCAGCCTTTTCCTACGAGCAGTACTTC
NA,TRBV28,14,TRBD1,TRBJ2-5,CASSSGTGQETQYF,TGTGCCAGCAGTTCTGGGACAGGTCAAGAGACCCAGTACTTC
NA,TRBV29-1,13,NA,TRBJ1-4,CSAWDGYNEKLFF,TGCAGCGCCTGGGACGGCTATAATGAAAAACTGTTTTTT
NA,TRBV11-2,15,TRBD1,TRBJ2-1,CASSSVVTGVDEQFF,TGTGCCAGCAGCTCCGTGGTGACAGGGGTCGATGAGCAGTTCTTC
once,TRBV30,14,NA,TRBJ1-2,CAWTLSRGSNGYTF,TGTGCCTGGACCCTAAGCAGGGGCTCAAATGGCTACACCTTC
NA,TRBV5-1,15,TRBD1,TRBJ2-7,CASSIAGTGDYEQYF,TGCGCCAGCAGCATAGCCGGGACAGGAGACTACGAGCAGTACTTC
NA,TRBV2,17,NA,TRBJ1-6,CASSEILAGLGNSPLHF,TGTGCCAGCAGTGAAATCCTAGCAGGGCTCGGTAATTCACCCCTCCACTTT
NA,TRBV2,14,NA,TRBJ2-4,CASSDFIIENIQYF,TGTGCCAGCAGTGATTTTATTATAGAGAACATTCAGTACTTC
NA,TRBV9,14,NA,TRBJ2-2,CASSVGGHTGELFF,TGTGCCAGCAGCGTAGGAGGCCATACCGGGGAGCTGTTTTTT
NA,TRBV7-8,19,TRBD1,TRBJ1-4,CASSLAGRQDRVWGEKLFF,TGTGCCAGCAGCTTAGCGGGTCGTCAGGACAGGGTATGGGGTGAAAAACTGTTTTTT
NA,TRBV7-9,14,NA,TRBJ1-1,CASSGSTGQTEAFF,TGTGCCAGCAGCGGATCCACAGGGCAGACTGAAGCTTTCTTT
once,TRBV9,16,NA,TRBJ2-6,CASSVAEISGANVLTF,TGTGCCAGCAGCGTAGCTGAGATCTCTGGGGCCAACGTCCTGACTTTC
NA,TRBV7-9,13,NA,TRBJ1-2,CASSLDSDYGYTF,TGTGCCAGCAGCTTAGACAGTGACTATGGCTACACCTTC
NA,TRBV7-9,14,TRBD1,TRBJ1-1,CASTPTGEGTEAFF,TGTGCCAGCACCCCTACAGGGGAAGGCACTGAAGCTTTCTTT
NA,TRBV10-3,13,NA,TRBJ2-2,CAISEYTAGELFF,TGTGCCATCAGTGAGTACACGGCCGGGGAGCTGTTTTTT
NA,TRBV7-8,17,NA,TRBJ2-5,CASSGTSDWETQETQYF,TGTGCCAGCAGCGGTACCTCAGACTGGGAAACCCAAGAGACCCAGTACTTC
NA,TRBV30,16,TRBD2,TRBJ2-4,CAWTGLAGGPQNIQYF,TGTGCCTGGACGGGACTAGCGGGAGGGCCACAAAACATTCAGTACTTC
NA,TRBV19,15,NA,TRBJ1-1,CASSFIQGWNTEAFF,TGTGCCAGTAGTTTTATACAGGGATGGAACACTGAAGCTTTCTTT
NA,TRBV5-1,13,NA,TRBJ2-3,CASSLWSTDTQYF,TGCGCCAGCAGCTTGTGGAGCACAGATACGCAGTATTTT
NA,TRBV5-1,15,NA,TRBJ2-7,CASSLGQNLYYEQYF,TGCGCCAGCAGCTTAGGACAGAATCTTTACTACGAGCAGTACTTC
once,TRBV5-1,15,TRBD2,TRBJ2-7,CASSSGLAGFYEQYF,TGCGCCAGCAGCTCGGGACTAGCGGGATTCTACGAGCAGTACTTC
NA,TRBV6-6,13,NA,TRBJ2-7,CASSYGMTYEQYF,TGTGCCAGCAGTTACGGGATGACCTACGAGCAGTACTTC
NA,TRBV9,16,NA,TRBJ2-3,CASSAFPGGGTDTQYF,TGTGCCAGCAGCGCGTTCCCAGGGGGGGGCACAGATACGCAGTATTTT
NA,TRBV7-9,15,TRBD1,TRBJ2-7,CASSPPTGSSYEQYF,TGTGCCAGCAGTCCTCCGACAGGGAGCTCCTACGAGCAGTACTTC
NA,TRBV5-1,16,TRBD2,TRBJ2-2,CASNTVAGGPPGELFF,TGCGCCAGCAACACGGTAGCGGGAGGGCCCCCCGGGGAGCTGTTTTTT
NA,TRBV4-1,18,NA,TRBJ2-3,CASSQEPPEAEGTDTQYF,TGCGCCAGCAGCCAAGAGCCTCCCGAGGCGGAAGGCACAGATACGCAGTATTTT
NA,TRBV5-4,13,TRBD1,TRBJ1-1,CASSTGAGTGTFF,TGTGCCAGCAGCACGGGGGCGGGGACAGGAACTTTCTTT
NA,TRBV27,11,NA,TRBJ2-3,CASMGTDTQYF,TGTGCCAGCATGGGAACAGATACGCAGTATTTT
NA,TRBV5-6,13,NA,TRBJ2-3,CASTFGGQDTQYF,TGTGCCAGCACCTTCGGGGGTCAAGATACGCAGTATTTT